These 27 T cell receptor beta chains were sequenced from one sample in a study of early T cells in non-severe SARS-CoV-2 infection. MiXCR, run by TCRdb on the 5' RACE reads, gives a single entry per CDR3 protein. The sample comprises about 23,000 distinct CDR3 sequences, more than 3.5% of which are singletons, and approximately 7.8% rests with the top ten. Sequencing input: whole blood. These TCRs come from an adult who was a healthcare worker with PCR-confirmed SARS-CoV-2 infection or an uninfected control (not recorded which).

The V gene is TRBV12-5, the J gene TRBJ1-1; D gene uncertain. The V end was cut by 2 bases, the J end by 8 bases, with 12 bases between. Germline V gives CDR1 LGHNT, CDR2 FRNRAP. This CDR3 contains 13 residues. CDR3: CASGLSVLSEAFF. The CDR3 DNA follows: TGTGCTAGTGGTTTGTCGGTTTTGTCAGAAGCTTTCTTT.

Ten or more counts support this clonotype. The chain employs TRBV10-3 and TRBJ2-7; TRBD1 matches at 9 bases. V dropped 6 bases and J dropped 4; count of bases not matched to a gene: 10. There are 15 residues in the CDR3. Germline V lookup: CDR1 ENHRY, CDR2 SYGVKD. The CDR3 sequence: CAIRNPGQGSYEQYF. The CDR3 DNA reads TGTGCCATCAGAAATCCGGGACAGGGATCTTACGAGCAGTACTTC.

This clonotype was seen repeatedly, ten times or more. This chain links TRBV12-5 with TRBJ1-1; no reliable D call. V was pared by 5 bases and J by 4 bases, with 11 bases between. Germline lookup yields CDR1 LGHNT and CDR2 FRNRAP. The CDR3 loop spans 13 amino acids. For the CDR3, the DNA is TGTGCTAGTGGTCCGGACCTTGTCACTGAAGCTTTCTTT. It is translated as CASGPDLVTEAFF.

This clonotype was seen ten or more times. This chain connects TRBV7-9 to TRBJ1-4; no firm D call. The V gene lost 3 bases and the J gene lost 10 bases, with 9 bases spanning the gap. Per the germline V gene, CDR1 is SEHNR and CDR2 is FQNEAQ (reference sequence). The CDR3 has 12 amino acids. The DNA of the CDR3 is TGTGCCAGCAGCTTGACGGACGGAAAACTGTTTTTT. It specifies CASSLTDGKLFF. The variable domain in full, with the rest retrieved from reference TRBV7-9 and TRBJ1-4, is DTGVSQNPRHKITKRGQNVTFRCDPISEHNRLYWYRQTLGQGPEFLTYFQNEAQLEKSRLLSDRFSAERPKGSFSTLEIQRTEQGDSAMYLCASSLTDGKLFFGSGTQLSVL.

This clonotype came up many times. This sequence joins TRBV12-3 or TRBV12-4 and TRBJ2-1; TRBD2 agrees at 7 bases. The length of the CDR3 is 14 residues. V dropped 3 bases and J dropped 8; count of bases not matched to a gene: 7. CDR3 residues: CASSFWTSRHEQFF. CDR3 coding DNA: TGTGCCAGCAGTTTCTGGACTAGTCGTCATGAGCAGTTCTTC.

This clonotype was detected ten times or more. This rearrangement joins TRBV4-2 to TRBJ1-1, with 7 bases fitting TRBD1. V shed 4 bases, J shed 4 bases, and the junction held 6 bases outside the gene matches. The germline gives CDR1 LGHNA, CDR2 YNFKEQ. The CDR3 totals 14 residues. CDR3 loop: CASSPDQGGTEAFF. The CDR3 DNA reads as TGTGCCAGCAGCCCCGATCAGGGGGGCACTGAAGCTTTCTTT.

This clonotype was seen ten or more times. The chain carries TRBV5-5 and TRBJ1-1; no firm D call. Germline V gene lookup returns CDR1 SGHKS and CDR2 YYEKEE (reference sequence). The CDR3 is 14 residues long. The germline V and J ends were trimmed by 8 bases and 5 bases, with 19 bases remaining between them. CDR3 DNA: TGTGCCAGTAGGATTCAGACCCGGAGTACTGAAGCTTTCTTT. The encoded protein is CASRIQTRSTEAFF.

The chain links TRBV7-2 to TRBJ2-2; D is possibly TRBD2 (6 bases). Germline V gene data show CDR1 as SGHTA and CDR2 as FQGNSA. V lost 5 bases and J 5 bases, leaving 9 bases between the germline ends. This CDR3 spans 13 amino acids. CDR3: CASSRTITGELFF. CDR3 DNA: TGTGCCAGCAGCCGGACTATTACCGGGGAGCTGTTTTTT. Complete variable domain (other parts from reference TRBV7-2 and TRBJ2-2): GAGVSQSPSNKVTEKGKDVELRCDPISGHTALYWYRQSLGQGLEFLIYFQGNSAPDKSGLPSDRFSAERTGGSVSTLTIQRTQQEDSAVYLCASSRTITGELFFGEGSRLTVL.

This clonotype rates as medium-sized. The V and J genes are TRBV6-5 and TRBJ1-1; D possibly corresponds to TRBD1 (5 bases). The ends were cut back, 5 bases at V and 4 bases at J, with 11 bases in the middle. The germline V gene encodes CDR1 MNHEY and CDR2 SVGAGI. The CDR3 totals 13 residues. This CDR3 reads CASSTQVRTEAFF. For the CDR3, the DNA is TGTGCCAGCAGTACACAGGTCCGCACTGAAGCTTTCTTT.

The sample holds a few counts of this clonotype. This chain joins TRBV30 and TRBJ2-4; 10 nucleotides align to TRBD1. Trimming at V came to 5 bases and at J to 7 bases, leaving 14 bases not matched to a gene. Germline-derived CDR1 and CDR2 are GTSNPN and SVGIG (reference sequence). CDR3 length: 16 amino acids. CDR3 sequence (DNA): TGTGCCTGGGCGACAGGGGGCTCGGGACTCGGGAACATTCAGTACTTC. Its protein is CAWATGGSGLGNIQYF.

The chain employs TRBV28 and TRBJ1-1; D is ambiguous. Germline V lookup: CDR1 MDHEN, CDR2 SYDVKM. The germline V and J ends were trimmed by 6 bases and 10 bases, with 18 bases remaining between them. CDR3 length equals 13 residues. CDR3 coding DNA: TGTGCCAGCAGCCCGACCCCGGCCCAGGCAGCTTTCTTT. Translating gives CASSPTPAQAAFF.

In its sample, this clonotype was seen many times. The V gene is TRBV28, the J gene TRBJ2-1, with D perhaps TRBD2 (5 bases). The V end was cut by 6 bases, the J end by 9 bases, with 12 bases between. The CDR3 is made up of 12 amino acids. Germline V gives CDR1 MDHEN, CDR2 SYDVKM. CDR3 protein: CASSGVPAEQFF. The CDR3 region has the DNA TGTGCCAGCAGCGGGGTCCCGGCTGAGCAGTTCTTC.

This clonotype was detected a few times. The chain employs TRBV5-1 and TRBJ2-3; TRBD2 agrees at 9 bases. Germline V CDR1 and CDR2: SGHRS, YFSETQ. CDR3 length: 17 residues. V shed 3 bases and J 1 base; nucleotides not matched to a gene: 9. CDR3 DNA sequence: TGCGCCAGCAGCTCGTGGCTTAGCGGGGGACGCACAGATACGCAGTATTTT. This gives the protein CASSSWLSGGRTDTQYF.

This clonotype was picked up many times. This chain uses TRBV15 with TRBJ2-7, with D perhaps matching TRBD2 (6 bases). Trimming shortened V by 1 base and J by 0 bases, and 10 bases separated the two germline ends. CDR3 length: 15 amino acids. Germline V gives CDR1 LNHNV, CDR2 YYDKDF (reference sequence). The CDR3 reads CATSRGGGSSYEQYF. The CDR3, as DNA: TGTGCCACCAGCAGAGGGGGAGGAAGCTCCTACGAGCAGTACTTC.

The chain combines TRBV2 with TRBJ2-3, with D maybe TRBD1 (5 bases). Germline V gene sequence: CDR1 SNHLY, CDR2 FYNNEI. V was shortened by 5 bases and J by 3 bases, with 12 bases between the two germline ends. The CDR3 runs 14 residues. The CDR3: CASSWKGRTDTQYF. DNA for the CDR3: TGTGCCAGCAGTTGGAAGGGGCGAACAGATACGCAGTATTTT.

Ten or more counts support this clonotype. The chain carries TRBV19 and TRBJ2-3; TRBD2 is a possible D gene (6 bases). The V end lost 3 bases, the J end lost 3 bases, and 16 bases lay between the germline ends. Germline loops: CDR1 LNHDA, CDR2 SQIVND (reference sequence). CDR3 length equals 16 residues. The CDR3, as DNA: TGTGCCAGTAGTATTCTCGGGCTAGCGAGGACAGATACGCAGTATTTT. Amino acids: CASSILGLARTDTQYF.

This clonotype showed up many times. This rearrangement joins TRBV5-1 to TRBJ1-1; tentatively, D is TRBD1 (5 bases). Germline-derived CDR1 and CDR2 are SGHRS and YFSETQ. Trimming took off 9 bases at V and 3 bases at J, with 18 bases between the two ends. This CDR3 is 14 amino acids long. The CDR3 is CATRRGSSDTEAFF. The CDR3 coding sequence is TGCGCCACCAGGCGGGGGAGCTCGGACACTGAAGCTTTCTTT.

At least ten counts were recorded for this clonotype. This chain links TRBV28 with TRBJ2-3; D call uncertain. Trimming pared 3 bases from V and 0 bases from J, leaving 16 bases between. The CDR3 consists of 17 residues. Germline V gene data show CDR1 as MDHEN and CDR2 as SYDVKM. The CDR3 DNA is TGTGCCAGCAGTTTCCCCGGAAATTACCTTAGCACAGATACGCAGTATTTT. Translated, it gives CASSFPGNYLSTDTQYF.

This clonotype is medium-sized (0.01 to 0.1%) by share. A read error is possible here, since a much larger clone lies one base away. The chain combines TRBV28 with TRBJ2-7; no clear D gene. The CDR3 runs 13 residues. The germline V gene has CDR1 MDHEN and CDR2 SYDVKM. V was pared by 3 bases and J by 2 bases, with 8 bases between. The CDR3 nucleotides read TGTGCCAGCAGTTTCAGGAGTACCTACGAGCAGTACTTC. This encodes CASSFRSTYEQYF. The full variable domain, its missing parts supplied by reference TRBV28 and TRBJ2-7, is DVKVTQSSRYLVKRTGEKVFLECVQDMDHENMFWYRQDPGLGLRLIYFSYDVKMKEKGDIPEGYSVSREKKERFSLILESASTNQTSMYLCASSFRSTYEQYFGPGTRLTVT.

This clonotype was detected ten times or more. The V gene is TRBV10-1, the J gene TRBJ2-7; 10 bases fit TRBD1. After removal of 6 bases from V and 0 bases from J, the junction contained 2 bases not matched to a gene. The germline CDR1 and CDR2 sequences are WNHNN and SYGVQD (reference sequence). The CDR3 sequence is 14 residues long. DNA for the CDR3: TGCGCCAGCAGCCGGGACAGGGGCTCCTACGAGCAGTACTTC. Translated: CASSRDRGSYEQYF.

The V gene is TRBV3-1, the J gene TRBJ1-3; D call uncertain. This CDR3 is built from 13 residues. V was clipped by 0 bases and J by 4 bases, with 4 bases between them. Germline CDR1 and CDR2: LGHDT and YNNKEL (reference sequence). In nucleotides, the CDR3 is TGTGCCAGCAGCCAAGAACCCGGAAACACCATATATTTT. Translated, it gives CASSQEPGNTIYF.

In this sample, this clonotype turned up a few times. The CDR3, as DNA: TGCGCCAGCAGGACACAGGGGACTAATGAAAAACTGTTTTTT. Protein sequence: CASRTQGTNEKLFF. J is TRBJ1-4 and V is TRBV5-1, with 7 bases fitting TRBD1. The CDR3 contains 14 residues. From germline, CDR1 is SGHRS and CDR2 YFSETQ. V dropped 5 bases and J dropped 2; count of bases not matched to a gene: 3.

The sample holds many counts of this clonotype. The chain has TRBV7-2 and TRBJ1-6; TRBD1 matches 8 bases. The length of the CDR3 is 14 residues. Trimming at V came to 1 base and at J to 11 bases, leaving 4 bases not matched to a gene. Looked up from germline, CDR1 is SGHTA and CDR2 is FQGNSA. Written as DNA, the CDR3 is TGTGCCAGCAGCTTAGACAGGGGGGATCCACCCCTCCACTTT. Protein sequence: CASSLDRGDPPLHF.

The chain combines TRBV11-2 with TRBJ1-1; possibly TRBD1 for D (5 bases). CDR3 length: 15 residues. Germline V gene data show CDR1 as SGHAT and CDR2 as FQNNGV. Trimming removed 5 bases at V and 6 bases at J, with 19 bases between. The DNA for the CDR3 is TGTGCCAGCAGCCCCCGGCCGGGACTAGGCGCTGAAGCTTTCTTT. Residues: CASSPRPGLGAEAFF.

This clonotype was counted at least ten times. This chain joins TRBV20-1 and TRBJ2-7, with 7 bases fitting TRBD1. V lost 6 bases to trimming and J lost 1 base; unmatched junction nucleotides: 9. CDR3 size: 14 residues. Germline V gene sequence: CDR1 DFQATT, CDR2 SNEGSKA (reference sequence). This CDR3 reads CSAGPGTVSYEQYF. CDR3 DNA: TGCAGTGCCGGACCCGGGACAGTTTCCTACGAGCAGTACTTC.

This clonotype occurred many times. The chain carries TRBV6-2 or TRBV6-3 and TRBJ1-5; 9 positions match TRBD1. This CDR3 is 15 amino acids long. CDR1 is MNHEY, CDR2 SVGEGT, per germline. V lost 5 bases to trimming and J lost 4 bases; unmatched junction nucleotides: 6. The CDR3 loop is CASSQGQGANQPQHF. The CDR3 DNA is TGTGCCAGCAGTCAGGGACAGGGTGCGAATCAGCCCCAGCATTTT.

This clonotype was seen at least ten times. The rearrangement links TRBV11-3 to TRBJ1-1; D call uncertain. CDR3 length: 13 amino acids. V was trimmed by 4 bases and J by 1 base, leaving 7 bases between them. CDR1 is SGHNT and CDR2 is YENEEA in the germline V gene. The CDR3 DNA reads TGTGCCAGCAGCTCTAAGCCGAACACTGAAGCTTTCTTT. This codes for CASSSKPNTEAFF.